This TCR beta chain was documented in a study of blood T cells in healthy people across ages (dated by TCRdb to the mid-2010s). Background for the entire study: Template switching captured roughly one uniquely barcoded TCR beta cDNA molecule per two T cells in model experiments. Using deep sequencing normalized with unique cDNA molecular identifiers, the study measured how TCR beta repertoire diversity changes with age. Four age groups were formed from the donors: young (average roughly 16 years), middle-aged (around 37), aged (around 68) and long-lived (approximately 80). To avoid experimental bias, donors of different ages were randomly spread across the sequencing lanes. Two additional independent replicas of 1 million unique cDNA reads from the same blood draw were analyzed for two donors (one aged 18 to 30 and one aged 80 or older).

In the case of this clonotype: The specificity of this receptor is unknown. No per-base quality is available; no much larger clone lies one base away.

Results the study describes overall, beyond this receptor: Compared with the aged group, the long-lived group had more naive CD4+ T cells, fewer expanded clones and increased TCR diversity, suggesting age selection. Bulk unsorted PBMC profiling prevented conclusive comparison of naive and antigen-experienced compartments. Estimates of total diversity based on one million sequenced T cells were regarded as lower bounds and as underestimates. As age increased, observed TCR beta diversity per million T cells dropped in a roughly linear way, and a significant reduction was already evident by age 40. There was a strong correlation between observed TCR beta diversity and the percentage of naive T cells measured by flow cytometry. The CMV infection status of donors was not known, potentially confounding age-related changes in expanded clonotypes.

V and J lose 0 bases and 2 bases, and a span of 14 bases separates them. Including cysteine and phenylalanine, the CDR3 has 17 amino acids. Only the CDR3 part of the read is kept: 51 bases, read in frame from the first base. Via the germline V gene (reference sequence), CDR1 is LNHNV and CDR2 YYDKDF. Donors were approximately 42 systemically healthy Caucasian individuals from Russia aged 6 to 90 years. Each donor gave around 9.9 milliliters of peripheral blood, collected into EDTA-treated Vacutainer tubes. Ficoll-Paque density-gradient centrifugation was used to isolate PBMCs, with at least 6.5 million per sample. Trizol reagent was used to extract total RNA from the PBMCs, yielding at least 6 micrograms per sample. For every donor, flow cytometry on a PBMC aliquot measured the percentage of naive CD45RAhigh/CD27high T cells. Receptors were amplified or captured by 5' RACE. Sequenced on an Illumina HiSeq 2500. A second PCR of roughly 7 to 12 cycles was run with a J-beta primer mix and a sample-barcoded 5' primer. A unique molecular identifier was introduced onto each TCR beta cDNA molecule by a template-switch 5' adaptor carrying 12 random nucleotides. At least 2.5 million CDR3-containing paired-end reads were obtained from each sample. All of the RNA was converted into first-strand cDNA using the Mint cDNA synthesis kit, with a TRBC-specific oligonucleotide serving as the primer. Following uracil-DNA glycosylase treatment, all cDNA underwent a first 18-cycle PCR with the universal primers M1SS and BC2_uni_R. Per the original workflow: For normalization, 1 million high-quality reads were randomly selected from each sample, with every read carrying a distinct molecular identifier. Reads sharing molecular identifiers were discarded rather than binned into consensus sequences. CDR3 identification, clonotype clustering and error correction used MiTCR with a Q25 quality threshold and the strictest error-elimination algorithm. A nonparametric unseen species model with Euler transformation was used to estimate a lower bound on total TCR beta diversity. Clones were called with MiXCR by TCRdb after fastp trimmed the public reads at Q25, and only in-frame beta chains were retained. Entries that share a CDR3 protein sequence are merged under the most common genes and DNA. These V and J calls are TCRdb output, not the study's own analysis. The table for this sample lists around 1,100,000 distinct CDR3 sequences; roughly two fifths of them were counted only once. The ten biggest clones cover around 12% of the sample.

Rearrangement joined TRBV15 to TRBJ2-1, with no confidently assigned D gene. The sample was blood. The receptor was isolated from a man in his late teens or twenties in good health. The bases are TGTGCCACCAGCAGAGATATCGCCAGGCACCCCTACAATGAGCAGTTCTTC. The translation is CATSRDIARHPYNEQFF.